The text below deals with one T cell receptor (beta chain). CDR3 length: 15 residues. V lost 3 bases, J lost 2 bases, and 9 bases lay in between. Germline V gene sequence: CDR1 KGHDR, CDR2 SFDVKD. This entry is derived from a study of blood T cell repertoires in COVID-19. Study background: Acute-phase and convalescent COVID-19 samples originated in the United States, Italy and Spain.

Clinical history as reported by participants underpinned cohort assignment. The assay was immunoSEQ multiplex PCR, and TCRdb's table has in-frame clones only and misses some. The table lists 150,000 to 200,000 clones, around 85% of them singletons. The clonotype comes from a woman in her thirties or forties with acute COVID-19. Sequencing was performed on PBMCs or T cells enriched from blood (not recorded which). The rearrangement joins TRBV24-1 to TRBJ2-2; the D gene is possibly TRBD2 (6 bases). The CDR3: CATSDTGTNTGELFF. CDR3 coding DNA: TGTGCCACCAGTGATACCGGGACTAACACCGGGGAGCTGTTTTTT.